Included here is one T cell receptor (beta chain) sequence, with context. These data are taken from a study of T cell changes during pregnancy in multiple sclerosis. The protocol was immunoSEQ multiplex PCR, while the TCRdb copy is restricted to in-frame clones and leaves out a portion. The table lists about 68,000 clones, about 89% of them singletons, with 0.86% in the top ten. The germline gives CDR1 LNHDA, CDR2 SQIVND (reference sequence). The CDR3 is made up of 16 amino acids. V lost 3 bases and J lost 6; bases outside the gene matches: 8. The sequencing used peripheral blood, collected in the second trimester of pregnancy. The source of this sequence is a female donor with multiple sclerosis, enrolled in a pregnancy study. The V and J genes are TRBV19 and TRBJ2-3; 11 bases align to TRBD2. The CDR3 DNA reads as TGTGCCAGTAGTATCGGAATAGCGGGGGGGCGGGATACGCAGTATTTT. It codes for CASSIGIAGGRDTQYF.